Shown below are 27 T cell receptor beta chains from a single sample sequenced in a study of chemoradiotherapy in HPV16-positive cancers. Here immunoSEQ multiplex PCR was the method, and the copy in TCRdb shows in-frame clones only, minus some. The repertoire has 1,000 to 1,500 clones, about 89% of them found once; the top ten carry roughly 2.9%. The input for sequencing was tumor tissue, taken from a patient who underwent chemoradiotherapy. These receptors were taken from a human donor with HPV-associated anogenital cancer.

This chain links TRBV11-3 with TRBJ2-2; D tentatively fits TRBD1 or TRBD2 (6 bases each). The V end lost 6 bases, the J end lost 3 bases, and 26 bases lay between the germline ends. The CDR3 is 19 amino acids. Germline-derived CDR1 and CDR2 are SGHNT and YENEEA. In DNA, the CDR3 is TGTGCCAGCAGTGGGGGGTCAGGGGTTTATTCATCATACACCGGGGAGCTGTTTTTT. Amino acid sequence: CASSGGSGVYSSYTGELFF.

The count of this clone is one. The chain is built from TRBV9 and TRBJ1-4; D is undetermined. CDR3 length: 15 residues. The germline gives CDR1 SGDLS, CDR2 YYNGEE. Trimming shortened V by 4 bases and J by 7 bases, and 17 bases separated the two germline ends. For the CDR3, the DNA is TGTGCCAGCAGCCCGCGCGGGTCACTGGGTGAAAAACTGTTTTTT. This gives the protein CASSPRGSLGEKLFF.

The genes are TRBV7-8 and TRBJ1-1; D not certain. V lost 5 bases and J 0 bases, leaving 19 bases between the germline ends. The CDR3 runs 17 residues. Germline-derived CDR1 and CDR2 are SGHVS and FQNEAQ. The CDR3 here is CASSPSSLGPMNTEAFF. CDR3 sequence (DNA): TGTGCCAGCAGCCCCAGTAGCCTTGGACCGATGAACACTGAAGCTTTCTTT.

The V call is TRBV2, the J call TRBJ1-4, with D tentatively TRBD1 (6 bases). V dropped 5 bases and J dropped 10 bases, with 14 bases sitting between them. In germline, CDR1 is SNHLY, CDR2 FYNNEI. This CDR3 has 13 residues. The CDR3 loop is CASSRGFGGKLFF. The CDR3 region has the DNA TGTGCCAGCAGTAGGGGGTTTGGCGGAAAACTGTTTTTT.

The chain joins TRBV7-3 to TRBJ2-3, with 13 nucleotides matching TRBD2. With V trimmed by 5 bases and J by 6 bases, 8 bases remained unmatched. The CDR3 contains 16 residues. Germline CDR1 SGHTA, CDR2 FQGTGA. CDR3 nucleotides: TGTGCCAGCAGCCCCGAAGGACTAGCGGGGGTGGATACGCAGTATTTT. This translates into CASSPEGLAGVDTQYF.

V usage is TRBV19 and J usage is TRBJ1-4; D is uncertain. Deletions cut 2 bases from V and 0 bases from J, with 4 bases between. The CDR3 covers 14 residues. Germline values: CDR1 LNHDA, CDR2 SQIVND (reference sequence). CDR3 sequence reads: CASSIRTTNEKLFF. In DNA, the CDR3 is TGTGCCAGTAGTATAAGGACAACTAATGAAAAACTGTTTTTT.

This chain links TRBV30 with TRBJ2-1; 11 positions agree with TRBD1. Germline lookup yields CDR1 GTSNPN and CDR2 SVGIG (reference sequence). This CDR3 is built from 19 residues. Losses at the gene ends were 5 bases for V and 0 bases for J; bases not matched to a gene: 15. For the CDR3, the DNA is TGTGCCTGGTGGGGCGGGACAGGGGGGGGGATTAGCTCCTACAATGAGCAGTTCTTC. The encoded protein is CAWWGGTGGGISSYNEQFF.

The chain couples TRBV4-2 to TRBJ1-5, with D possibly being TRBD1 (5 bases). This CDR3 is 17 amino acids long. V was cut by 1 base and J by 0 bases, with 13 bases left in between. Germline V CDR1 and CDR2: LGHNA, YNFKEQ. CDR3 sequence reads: CASSQGGAVYSNQPQHF. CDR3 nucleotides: TGTGCCAGCAGCCAAGGCGGGGCAGTGTATAGCAATCAGCCCCAGCATTTT.

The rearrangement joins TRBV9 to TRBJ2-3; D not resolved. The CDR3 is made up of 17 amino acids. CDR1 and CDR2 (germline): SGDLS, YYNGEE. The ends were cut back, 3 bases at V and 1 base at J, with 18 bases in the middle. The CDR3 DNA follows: TGTGCCAGCAGCGACACTATTGCAGCGCCGCGCACAGATACGCAGTATTTT. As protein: CASSDTIAAPRTDTQYF.

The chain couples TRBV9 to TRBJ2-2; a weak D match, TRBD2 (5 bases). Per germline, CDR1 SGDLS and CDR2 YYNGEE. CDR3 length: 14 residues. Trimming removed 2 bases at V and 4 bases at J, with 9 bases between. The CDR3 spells CASSVEGSTGELFF. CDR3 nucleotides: TGTGCCAGCAGCGTGGAAGGGAGCACCGGGGAGCTGTTTTTT.

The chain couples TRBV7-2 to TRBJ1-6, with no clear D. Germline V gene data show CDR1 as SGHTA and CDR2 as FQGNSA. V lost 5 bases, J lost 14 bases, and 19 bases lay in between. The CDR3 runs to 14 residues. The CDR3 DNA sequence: TGTGCCAGCAGCGCCCGGGCCCGAAACTCAGCCCTCCACTTT. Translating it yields CASSARARNSALHF.

CDR3 amino acids: CASLPLQGTVYGYTF. In DNA form, the CDR3 reads TGTGCCAGCTTACCGCTTCAGGGAACGGTTTATGGCTACACCTTC. The V and J genes are TRBV19 and TRBJ1-2; D possibly corresponds to TRBD1 (5 bases). V lost 9 bases, J lost 5 bases, and 22 bases lay in between. Germline V gives CDR1 LNHDA, CDR2 SQIVND (reference sequence). The CDR3 runs 15 residues.

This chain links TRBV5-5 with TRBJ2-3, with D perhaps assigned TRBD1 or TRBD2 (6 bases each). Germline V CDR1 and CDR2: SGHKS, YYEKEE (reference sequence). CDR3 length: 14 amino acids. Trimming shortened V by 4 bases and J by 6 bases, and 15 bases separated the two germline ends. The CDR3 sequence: CASSLKGGMDTQYF. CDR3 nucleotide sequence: TGTGCCAGCAGCCTGAAGGGGGGCATGGATACGCAGTATTTT.

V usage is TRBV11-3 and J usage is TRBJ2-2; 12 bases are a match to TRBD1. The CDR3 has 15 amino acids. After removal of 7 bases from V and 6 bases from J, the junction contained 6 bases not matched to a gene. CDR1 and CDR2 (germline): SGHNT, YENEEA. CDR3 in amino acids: CASTPGTGGPGELFF. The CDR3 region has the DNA TGTGCCAGCACCCCCGGGACAGGGGGCCCCGGGGAGCTGTTTTTT.

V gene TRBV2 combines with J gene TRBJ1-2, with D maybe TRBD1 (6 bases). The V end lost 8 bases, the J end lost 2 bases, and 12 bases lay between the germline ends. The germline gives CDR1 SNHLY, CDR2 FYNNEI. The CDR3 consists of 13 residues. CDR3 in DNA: TGTGCCAGCGACAGGCTATTAAACTATGGCTACACCTTC. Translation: CASDRLLNYGYTF.

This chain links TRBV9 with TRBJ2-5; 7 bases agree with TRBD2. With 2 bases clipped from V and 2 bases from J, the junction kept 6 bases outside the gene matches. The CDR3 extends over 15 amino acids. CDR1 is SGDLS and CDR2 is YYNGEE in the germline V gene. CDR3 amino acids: CASSVNPGLQETQYF. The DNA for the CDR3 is TGTGCCAGCAGCGTTAATCCGGGACTACAAGAGACCCAGTACTTC.

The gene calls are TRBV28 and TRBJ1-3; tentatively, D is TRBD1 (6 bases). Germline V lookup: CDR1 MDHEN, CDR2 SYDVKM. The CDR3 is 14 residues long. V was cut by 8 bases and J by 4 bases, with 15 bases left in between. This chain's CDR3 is CASSSGGRGNTIYF. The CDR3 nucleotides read TGTGCCAGCTCTTCGGGGGGCCGGGGAAACACCATATATTTT. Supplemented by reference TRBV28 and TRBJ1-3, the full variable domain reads DVKVTQSSRYLVKRTGEKVFLECVQDMDHENMFWYRQDPGLGLRLIYFSYDVKMKEKGDIPEGYSVSREKKERFSLILESASTNQTSMYLCASSSGGRGNTIYFGEGSWLTVV.

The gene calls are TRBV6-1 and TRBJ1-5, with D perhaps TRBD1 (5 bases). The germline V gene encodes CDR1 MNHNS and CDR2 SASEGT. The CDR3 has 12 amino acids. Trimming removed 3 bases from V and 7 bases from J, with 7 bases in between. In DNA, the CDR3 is TGTGCCAGCAGTGACAGGGTACAGCCCCAGCATTTT. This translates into CASSDRVQPQHF.

CDR3 sequence (DNA): TGCGCCAGCAGCCAAGGGTCCAGGGCGGATGAAAAACTGTTTTTT. Protein: CASSQGSRADEKLFF. V and J are TRBV4-3 and TRBJ1-4, with TRBD1 as a possible D gene (5 bases). V lost 1 base and J lost 6, with 12 bases in between. Germline assignment: CDR1 LGHNA and CDR2 YSLEER. This CDR3 is built from 15 residues.

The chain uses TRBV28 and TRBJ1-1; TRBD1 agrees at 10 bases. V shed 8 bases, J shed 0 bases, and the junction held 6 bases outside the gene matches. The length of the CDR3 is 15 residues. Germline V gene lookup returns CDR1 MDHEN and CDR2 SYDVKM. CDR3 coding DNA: TGTGCCAGCCACGGGACAGGGGACCTGAACACTGAAGCTTTCTTT. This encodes CASHGTGDLNTEAFF. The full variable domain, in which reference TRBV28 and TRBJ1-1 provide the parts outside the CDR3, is DVKVTQSSRYLVKRTGEKVFLECVQDMDHENMFWYRQDPGLGLRLIYFSYDVKMKEKGDIPEGYSVSREKKERFSLILESASTNQTSMYLCASHGTGDLNTEAFFGQGTRLTVV.

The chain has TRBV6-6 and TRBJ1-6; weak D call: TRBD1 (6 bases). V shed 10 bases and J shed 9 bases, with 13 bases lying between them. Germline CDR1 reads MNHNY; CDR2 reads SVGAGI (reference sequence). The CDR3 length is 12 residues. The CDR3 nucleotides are TGTGCCACCAGGACAGTTCTTTCACCCCTCCACTTT. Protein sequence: CATRTVLSPLHF.

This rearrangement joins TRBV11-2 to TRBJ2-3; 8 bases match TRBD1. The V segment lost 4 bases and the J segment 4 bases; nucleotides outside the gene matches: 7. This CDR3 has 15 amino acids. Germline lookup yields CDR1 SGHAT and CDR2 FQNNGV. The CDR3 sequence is CASSSGQDWPDTQYF. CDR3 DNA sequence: TGTGCCAGCAGCTCGGGACAGGATTGGCCAGATACGCAGTATTTT.

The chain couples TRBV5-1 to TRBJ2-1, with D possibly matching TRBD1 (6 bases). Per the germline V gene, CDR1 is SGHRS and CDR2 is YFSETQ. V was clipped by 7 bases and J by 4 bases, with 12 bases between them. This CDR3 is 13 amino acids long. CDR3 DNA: TGCGCCAGCCGACAGGACGGATACAATGAGCAGTTCTTC. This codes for CASRQDGYNEQFF.

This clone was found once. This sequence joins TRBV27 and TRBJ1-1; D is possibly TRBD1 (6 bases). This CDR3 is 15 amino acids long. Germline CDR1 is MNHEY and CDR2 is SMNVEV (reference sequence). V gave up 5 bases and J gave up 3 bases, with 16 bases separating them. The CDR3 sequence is CASSQTGQSHTEAFF. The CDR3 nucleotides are TGTGCCAGCAGTCAAACCGGACAGTCGCACACTGAAGCTTTCTTT.

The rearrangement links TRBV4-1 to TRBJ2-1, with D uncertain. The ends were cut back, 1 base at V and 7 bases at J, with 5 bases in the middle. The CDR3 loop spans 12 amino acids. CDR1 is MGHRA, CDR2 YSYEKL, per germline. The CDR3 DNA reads TGCGCCAGCAGCCAAGCACGTAATGAGCAGTTCTTC. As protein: CASSQARNEQFF.

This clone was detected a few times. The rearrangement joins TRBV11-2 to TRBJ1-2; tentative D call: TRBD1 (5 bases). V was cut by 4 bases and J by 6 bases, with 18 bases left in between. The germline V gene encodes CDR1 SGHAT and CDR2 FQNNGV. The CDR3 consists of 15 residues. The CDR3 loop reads CASSYSMQGGDGYTF. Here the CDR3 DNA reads TGTGCCAGCAGCTATTCGATGCAGGGTGGGGATGGCTACACCTTC.

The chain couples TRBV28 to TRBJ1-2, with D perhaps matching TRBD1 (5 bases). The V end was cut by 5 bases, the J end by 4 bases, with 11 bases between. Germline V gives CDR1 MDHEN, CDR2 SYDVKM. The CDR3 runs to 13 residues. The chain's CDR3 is CASSPGTVYGYTF. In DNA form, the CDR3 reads TGTGCCAGCAGTCCGGGGACGGTCTATGGCTACACCTTC.